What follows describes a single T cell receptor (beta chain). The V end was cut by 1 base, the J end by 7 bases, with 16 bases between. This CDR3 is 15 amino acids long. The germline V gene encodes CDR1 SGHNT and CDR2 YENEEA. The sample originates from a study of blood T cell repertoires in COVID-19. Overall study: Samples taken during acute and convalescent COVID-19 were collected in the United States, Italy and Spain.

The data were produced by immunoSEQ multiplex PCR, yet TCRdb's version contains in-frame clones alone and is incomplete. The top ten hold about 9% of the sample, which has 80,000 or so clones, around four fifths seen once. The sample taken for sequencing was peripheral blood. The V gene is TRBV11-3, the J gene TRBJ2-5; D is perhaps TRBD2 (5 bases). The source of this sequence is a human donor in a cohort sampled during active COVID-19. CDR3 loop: CASSLGGGSRGTQYF. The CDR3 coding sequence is TGTGCCAGCAGCTTAGGCGGTGGGAGCCGTGGGACCCAGTACTTC.